This TCR beta chain was documented in a study of T cell responses to AZD1222 COVID-19 vaccine. Findings and caveats of the study: Samples come after the peak T cell response, not at day 14.

This clone was seen more than once but under ten times. As yet, its antigen is unknown. Produced via immunoSEQ multiplex PCR; TCRdb's table is partial and in-frame only. The sample has about 140,000 clones, roughly 90% seen once. Germline V gene data show CDR1 as DFQATT and CDR2 as SNEGSKA (reference sequence). V was shortened by 5 bases and J by 8 bases, with 9 bases between the two germline ends. The CDR3 consists of 10 residues. The chain carries TRBV20-1 and TRBJ1-2; D gene ambiguous. The clonotype was recovered from an adult in good health. Sequenced material: peripheral blood, taken on day 0 of AZD1222 vaccination. CDR3 loop: CSAAEGGYTF. CDR3 bases: TGCAGTGCTGCAGAGGGCGGCTACACCTTC.